One sample yielded the 12 T cell receptor beta chains listed below, sequenced in a study of siplizumab effects on memory and regulatory T cells. Profiled with immunoSEQ multiplex PCR; TCRdb holds only in-frame clones, not every one. The sample includes about 64,000 clones, approximately 97% of them seen just once. Sequencing input: naive CD8+ T cells sorted from blood. The receptors shown here come from a human donor in good health.

The gene calls are TRBV6-4 and TRBJ1-6, with 7 nucleotides matching TRBD1. The CDR3 contains 16 residues. In germline, CDR1 is MRHNA, CDR2 SNTAGT. The J segment lost 3 bases and the V segment lost 5 bases, leaving 7 bases of the junction unmatched. CDR3 sequence reads: CASSPSTGVYNSPLHF. DNA for the CDR3: TGTGCCAGCAGTCCCTCAACAGGGGTCTATAATTCACCCCTCCACTTT.

V and J are TRBV5-6 and TRBJ2-1; 8 bases align to TRBD2. The germline CDR1 and CDR2 sequences are SGHDT and YYEEEE. Unmatched junction bases numbered 3, after V lost 0 bases and J lost 4 bases. This CDR3 has 15 residues. CDR3 bases: TGTGCCAGCAGCTTGGGACTAGCGAATTACAATGAGCAGTTCTTC. As protein: CASSLGLANYNEQFF.

Details on this clone: One end of the junction does not line up with germline, which may come from a read error. This CDR3 is CASSPGTGGFEQYF. DNA of the CDR3: TGCGCCAGCAGCCCCGGGACAGGGGGCTTCGAGCAGTACTTC. This rearrangement joins TRBV7-9 to TRBJ2-7; 12 bases line up with TRBD1. Germline-derived CDR1 and CDR2 are SEHNR and FQNEAQ (reference sequence). The length of the CDR3 is 14 residues.

This chain uses TRBV7-9 with TRBJ2-6; D might be TRBD2 (7 bases). V was clipped by 5 bases and J by 0 bases, with 20 bases between them. The CDR3 consists of 19 residues. Germline CDR1 and CDR2: SEHNR and FQNEAQ (reference sequence). This chain's CDR3 is CASSPTFDGGPSGANVLTF. CDR3 nucleotide sequence: TGTGCCAGCAGCCCAACGTTTGACGGGGGGCCCTCTGGGGCCAACGTCCTGACTTTC.

The chain has TRBV7-9 and TRBJ2-5; no clear D. CDR1 and CDR2 from the germline V gene are SEHNR and FQNEAQ (reference sequence). The length of the CDR3 is 13 residues. The V end was cut by 8 bases, the J end by 13 bases, with 23 bases between. The CDR3 here is CASGILSTIDAYF. In DNA, the CDR3 is TGTGCCAGCGGGATCCTCAGTACTATTGATGCGTACTTC.

V gene TRBV19 combines with J gene TRBJ2-1; unclear D gene. The V and J ends lost 5 bases and 3 bases respectively, with 8 bases between them. The CDR3 covers 13 residues. Germline V gives CDR1 LNHDA, CDR2 SQIVND (reference sequence). CDR3 in amino acids: CASSSTNYNEQFF. The CDR3, as DNA: TGTGCCAGTAGTTCGACCAACTACAATGAGCAGTTCTTC. Supplemented by reference TRBV19 and TRBJ2-1, the full variable domain reads DGGITQSPKYLFRKEGQNVTLSCEQNLNHDAMYWYRQDPGQGLRLIYYSQIVNDFQKGDIAEGYSVSREKKESFPLTVTSAQKNPTAFYLCASSSTNYNEQFFGPGTRLTVL.

V usage is TRBV27 and J usage is TRBJ2-7; D possibly corresponds to TRBD1 (5 bases). Germline V gene data show CDR1 as MNHEY and CDR2 as SMNVEV (reference sequence). The V end was cut by 5 bases, the J end by 3 bases, with 11 bases between. This CDR3 spans 13 amino acids. For the CDR3, the DNA is TGTGCCAGCAGTCTCGGACACCTCTACGAGCAGTACTTC. Amino acids: CASSLGHLYEQYF.

The V call is TRBV4-1, the J call TRBJ1-2, with a weak D call TRBD1 (6 bases). V shed 2 bases and J shed 4 bases, with 14 bases lying between them. Germline values: CDR1 MGHRA, CDR2 YSYEKL. The CDR3 sequence is 15 residues long. CDR3 in DNA: TGCGCCAGCAGCCAAAGCATGACAGGATTCTATGGCTACACCTTC. Translated: CASSQSMTGFYGYTF.

The rearrangement links TRBV19 to TRBJ2-7; D not certain. The CDR3 sequence is 14 residues long. The V end was cut by 2 bases, the J end by 3 bases, with 11 bases between. The germline CDR1 and CDR2 sequences are LNHDA and SQIVND (reference sequence). Here the CDR3 DNA reads TGTGCCAGTAGTATACCGTCCGGGTACTACGAGCAGTACTTC. It encodes CASSIPSGYYEQYF.

The chain has TRBV7-9 and TRBJ2-3; the match to TRBD1 covers 7 bases. V lost 2 bases and J lost 8; bases outside the gene matches: 10. Germline V gene sequence: CDR1 SEHNR, CDR2 FQNEAQ (reference sequence). This CDR3 has 15 amino acids. This CDR3 reads CASSLTRQGTPTQYF. CDR3 DNA: TGTGCCAGCAGCTTAACACGACAGGGTACTCCTACGCAGTATTTT.

The V gene is TRBV9, the J gene TRBJ2-1, with D hard to call. In germline, CDR1 is SGDLS, CDR2 YYNGEE. The germline V and J ends were trimmed by 3 bases and 5 bases, with 15 bases remaining between them. The CDR3 is made up of 15 amino acids. CDR3: CASSDGARGDNEQFF. The DNA for the CDR3 is TGTGCCAGCAGCGACGGAGCTCGTGGGGACAATGAGCAGTTCTTC.

This chain joins TRBV7-7 and TRBJ2-3; D perhaps matches TRBD2 (6 bases). The CDR3 length is 16 residues. Germline V gives CDR1 SSHAT, CDR2 FNYEAQ (reference sequence). With 4 bases removed from V and 1 base from J, the gap between germline ends came to 15 bases. The CDR3 bases are TGTGCCAGCAGCTCCCGACTAGGAGGAGGCACAGATACGCAGTATTTT. Translation: CASSSRLGGGTDTQYF.